This is a list of T cell receptor beta chains from one sample in a study of blood T cell repertoires in COVID-19. TCRdb's table, derived via immunoSEQ multiplex PCR, lists solely in-frame clones and lacks some. This sample has about 50,000 clones, with around 86% found just once. Sequencing input: peripheral blood. These receptors all stem from a man in his forties or fifties with active COVID-19. Both conserved end residues are part of each CDR3. Each record gives: V gene, D gene, clone size, J gene, CDR3 DNA, CDR3 protein. A D gene is named only where the DNA matches it firmly. Expanded clones get a size class; other rows say once, few or many, or leave the size out.

V: TRBV3-1/TRBV3-2
D: .
size: .
J: TRBJ2-7
DNA: TGTGCCAGCAGCCCCTCGTTGAGGGATTACGAGCAGTACTTC
CDR3: CASSPSLRDYEQYF

V: TRBV7-2
D: TRBD1
size: .
J: TRBJ1-3
DNA: TGTGCCAGCAGCCAAACAGGGGGCACCCGAAACACCATATATTTT
CDR3: CASSQTGGTRNTIYF

V: TRBV19
D: .
size: .
J: TRBJ1-2
DNA: TGTGCCAGTAGCAGTATAGGTGGACTATTTCTTAACTATGGCTACACCTTC
CDR3: CASSSIGGLFLNYGYTF

V: TRBV13
D: TRBD1
size: .
J: TRBJ1-2
DNA: TGTGCCAGCAGCTTAGCCAGGGGGCGCCTGGGCCATGGCTACACCTTC
CDR3: CASSLARGRLGHGYTF

V: TRBV6-6
D: TRBD1
size: .
J: TRBJ2-2
DNA: TGTGCCAGCAGTCCTCGACAGGGGTTAACGACCGGGGAGCTGTTTTTT
CDR3: CASSPRQGLTTGELFF

V: TRBV5-5
D: TRBD1
size: .
J: TRBJ1-1
DNA: TGTGCCAGCAGCTGGAAAGGGGGCGCCCGGGACACTGAAGCTTTCTTT
CDR3: CASSWKGGARDTEAFF

V: TRBV27
D: .
size: .
J: TRBJ2-3
DNA: TGTGCCAGCAGTTTAGCTGGGACTAGCACAGATACGCAGTATTTT
CDR3: CASSLAGTSTDTQYF

V: TRBV6-5
D: TRBD1
size: .
J: TRBJ2-4
DNA: TGTGCCAGCCGGGACAGGGCTCACAAAAACATTCAGTACTTC
CDR3: CASRDRAHKNIQYF

V: TRBV11-2
D: .
size: .
J: TRBJ2-7
DNA: TGTGCCAGCAGCCTTGGATCTGGCAGGGCCTACGAGCAGTACTTC
CDR3: CASSLGSGRAYEQYF

V: TRBV28
D: TRBD1
size: once
J: TRBJ2-5
DNA: TGTGCCAGCAGTTTTCATGGACAGGGAGAATCGGCCCAGTACTTC
CDR3: CASSFHGQGESAQYF

V: TRBV24-1
D: .
size: .
J: TRBJ2-7
DNA: TGTGCCATCTGGGCAGGGGCCCCCTACGAGCAGTACTTC
CDR3: CAIWAGAPYEQYF

V: TRBV28
D: .
size: .
J: TRBJ2-7
DNA: TGTGCCAGCAGTTCAGGCCGCTACGAGCAGTACTTC
CDR3: CASSSGRYEQYF

V: TRBV30
D: TRBD1
size: .
J: TRBJ2-3
DNA: TGTGCCTGGAGTCACGGACAGGGCGTAGATACGCAGTATTTT
CDR3: CAWSHGQGVDTQYF

V: TRBV19
D: .
size: .
J: TRBJ2-5
DNA: TGTGCCAGTAGTATACGATGGCGCGAGGCCCAGTACTTC
CDR3: CASSIRWREAQYF

V: TRBV9
D: .
size: .
J: TRBJ2-3
DNA: TGTGCCAGCAGCGTAGACTCGGGCAGGGCGAGCACAGATACGCAGTATTTT
CDR3: CASSVDSGRASTDTQYF

V: TRBV24-1
D: TRBD2
size: .
J: TRBJ2-1
DNA: TGTGCCACCAGTGAGGCGCTAGCGGGGCGGGGGGATGAGCAGTTCTTC
CDR3: CATSEALAGRGDEQFF

V: TRBV19
D: .
size: .
J: TRBJ1-2
DNA: TGTGCCAGTAGTCGCATTGCGGGGATAACCCCCAACTATGGCTACACCTTC
CDR3: CASSRIAGITPNYGYTF

V: TRBV28
D: .
size: .
J: TRBJ2-7
DNA: TGTGCCAGCAGTTCCCCAAGCCCCAAAGCGGACCTCTCCTACGAGCAGTACTTC
CDR3: CASSSPSPKADLSYEQYF

V: TRBV27
D: TRBD1
size: .
J: TRBJ1-1
DNA: TGTGCCAGCAGTCCCACTAGGACAGGGTGGCCTATGAACACTGAAGCTTTCTTT
CDR3: CASSPTRTGWPMNTEAFF

V: TRBV10-1
D: .
size: once
J: TRBJ2-7
DNA: TGCGCTAGCCAGGACCCGTCGAGCGGCTCCTACGAGCAGTACTTC
CDR3: CASQDPSSGSYEQYF